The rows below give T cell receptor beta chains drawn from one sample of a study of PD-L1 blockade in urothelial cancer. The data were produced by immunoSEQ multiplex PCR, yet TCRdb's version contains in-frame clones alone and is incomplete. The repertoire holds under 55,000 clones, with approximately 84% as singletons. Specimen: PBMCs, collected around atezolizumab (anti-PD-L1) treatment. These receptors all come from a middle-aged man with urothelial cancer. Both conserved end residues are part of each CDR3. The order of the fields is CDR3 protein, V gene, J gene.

cdr3_aa: CASIGQANYGYTF
v_call: TRBV7-2
j_call: TRBJ1-2

cdr3_aa: CASSPGALSTEAFF
v_call: TRBV5-1
j_call: TRBJ1-1

cdr3_aa: CAHKDSQSSYNEQFF
v_call: TRBV6-1
j_call: TRBJ2-1

cdr3_aa: CASSFSGSQPQHF
v_call: TRBV11-2
j_call: TRBJ1-5

cdr3_aa: CASRAFTGGTYEQYF
v_call: TRBV27
j_call: TRBJ2-7

cdr3_aa: CASKSYQQETQYF
v_call: TRBV27
j_call: TRBJ2-5

cdr3_aa: CASSGGGPYYEQYF
v_call: TRBV5-6
j_call: TRBJ2-7

cdr3_aa: CASSLVSGRDYEQYF
v_call: TRBV7-2
j_call: TRBJ2-7

cdr3_aa: CVSGVGGAQYF
v_call: TRBV6-1
j_call: TRBJ2-3

cdr3_aa: CASSPGLRDQETQYF
v_call: TRBV18
j_call: TRBJ2-5

cdr3_aa: CASSSSDRGPTEAFF
v_call: TRBV6-6
j_call: TRBJ1-1

cdr3_aa: CASSINSVDEQYF
v_call: TRBV27
j_call: TRBJ2-7

cdr3_aa: CASSSIPGSASYEQYF
v_call: TRBV5-1
j_call: TRBJ2-7

cdr3_aa: CSVEGHSDYGYTF
v_call: TRBV29-1
j_call: TRBJ1-2

cdr3_aa: CASSSPPRSGSRNEQYF
v_call: TRBV28
j_call: TRBJ2-7

cdr3_aa: CASTLAGVNNEQFF
v_call: TRBV19
j_call: TRBJ2-1

cdr3_aa: CASSYTQKNTEAFF
v_call: TRBV6-5
j_call: TRBJ1-1

cdr3_aa: CASSLQTSGYYEQYF
v_call: TRBV4-1
j_call: TRBJ2-7

cdr3_aa: CSVKEGRNTEAFF
v_call: TRBV29-1
j_call: TRBJ1-1

cdr3_aa: CASSHSGTKRSYNEQFF
v_call: TRBV28
j_call: TRBJ2-1

cdr3_aa: CASSQESVSAPIEEVGFEETQYF
v_call: TRBV14
j_call: TRBJ2-5

cdr3_aa: CATGTGQQETQYF
v_call: TRBV15
j_call: TRBJ2-5

cdr3_aa: CASRDSGITDTQYF
v_call: TRBV2
j_call: TRBJ2-3

cdr3_aa: CASSSLAGGTDTQYF
v_call: TRBV12-5
j_call: TRBJ2-3

cdr3_aa: CASSPINPVTIYF
v_call: TRBV28
j_call: TRBJ1-3

cdr3_aa: CASSLRLGRAEGNTIYF
v_call: TRBV7-9
j_call: TRBJ1-3

cdr3_aa: CASSMGRINSGANVLTF
v_call: TRBV19
j_call: TRBJ2-6

cdr3_aa: CASSRLGQPTEAFF
v_call: TRBV28
j_call: TRBJ1-1

cdr3_aa: CARSFHSHTIYF
v_call: TRBV5-3
j_call: TRBJ1-3

cdr3_aa: CASRRLPTGANVLTF
v_call: TRBV6-5
j_call: TRBJ2-6

cdr3_aa: CASSVEGMGQNTEAFF
v_call: TRBV9
j_call: TRBJ1-1

cdr3_aa: CASSNNRGTEAFF
v_call: TRBV5-1
j_call: TRBJ1-1

cdr3_aa: CASSVTEGVPGNTIYF
v_call: TRBV6-1
j_call: TRBJ1-3

cdr3_aa: CSVSVGSGDTQYF
v_call: TRBV29-1
j_call: TRBJ2-3

cdr3_aa: CASSYAGESTEAFF
v_call: TRBV6-5
j_call: TRBJ1-1

cdr3_aa: CASSGDRETDTQYF
v_call: TRBV5-1
j_call: TRBJ2-3

cdr3_aa: CASRPGTGSSYNEQFF
v_call: TRBV28
j_call: TRBJ2-1

cdr3_aa: CASSQPTGDNEQFF
v_call: TRBV5-4
j_call: TRBJ2-1

cdr3_aa: CATSSWRASYEQYF
v_call: TRBV15
j_call: TRBJ2-7

cdr3_aa: CASSPRQGSYEQYF
v_call: TRBV11-2
j_call: TRBJ2-7

cdr3_aa: CASSLTGTSVANTGELFF
v_call: TRBV7-3
j_call: TRBJ2-2

cdr3_aa: CASSLGDLPGNTIYF
v_call: TRBV5-1
j_call: TRBJ1-3

cdr3_aa: CASSQTRTSGTYNEQFF
v_call: TRBV4-3
j_call: TRBJ2-1

cdr3_aa: CATSRERTGREEQYF
v_call: TRBV15
j_call: TRBJ2-7

cdr3_aa: CAISESLQGSGYTF
v_call: TRBV10-3
j_call: TRBJ1-2

cdr3_aa: CASSQVGGNTEAFF
v_call: TRBV4-3
j_call: TRBJ1-1

cdr3_aa: CAANEGQALGNTIYF
v_call: TRBV19
j_call: TRBJ1-3

cdr3_aa: CASSFQEVRYNEQFF
v_call: TRBV7-2
j_call: TRBJ2-1

cdr3_aa: CASSQGGLTDTQYF
v_call: TRBV4-2
j_call: TRBJ2-3

cdr3_aa: CASSDPGTGGWEQYF
v_call: TRBV25-1
j_call: TRBJ2-7

cdr3_aa: CASSRGVPGLAGGDEQYF
v_call: TRBV4-2
j_call: TRBJ2-7